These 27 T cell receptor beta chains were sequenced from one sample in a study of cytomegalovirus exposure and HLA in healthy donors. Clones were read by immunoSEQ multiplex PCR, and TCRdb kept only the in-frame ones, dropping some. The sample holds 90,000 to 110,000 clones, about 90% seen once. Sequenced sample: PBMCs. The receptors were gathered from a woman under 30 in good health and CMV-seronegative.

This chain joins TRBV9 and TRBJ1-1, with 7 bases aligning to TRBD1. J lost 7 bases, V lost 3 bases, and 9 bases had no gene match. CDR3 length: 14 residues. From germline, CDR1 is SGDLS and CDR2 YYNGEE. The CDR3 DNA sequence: TGTGCCAGCAGCGAACCTGGGGGACAGAATGAAGCTTTCTTT. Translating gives CASSEPGGQNEAFF.

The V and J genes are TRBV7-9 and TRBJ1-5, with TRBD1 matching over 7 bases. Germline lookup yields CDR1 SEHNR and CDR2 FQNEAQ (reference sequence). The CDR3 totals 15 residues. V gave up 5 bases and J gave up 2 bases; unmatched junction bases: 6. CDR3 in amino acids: CASSPQGQGNQPQHF. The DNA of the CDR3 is TGTGCCAGCAGCCCTCAAGGACAGGGCAATCAGCCCCAGCATTTT. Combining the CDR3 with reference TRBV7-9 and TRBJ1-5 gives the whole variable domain DTGVSQNPRHKITKRGQNVTFRCDPISEHNRLYWYRQTLGQGPEFLTYFQNEAQLEKSRLLSDRFSAERPKGSFSTLEIQRTEQGDSAMYLCASSPQGQGNQPQHFGDGTRLSIL.

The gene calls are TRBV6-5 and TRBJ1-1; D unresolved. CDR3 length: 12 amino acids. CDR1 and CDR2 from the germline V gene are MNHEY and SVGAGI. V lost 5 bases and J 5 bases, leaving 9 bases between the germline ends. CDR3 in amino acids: CASSPSGTEAFF. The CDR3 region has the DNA TGTGCCAGCAGTCCTTCGGGGACTGAAGCTTTCTTT.

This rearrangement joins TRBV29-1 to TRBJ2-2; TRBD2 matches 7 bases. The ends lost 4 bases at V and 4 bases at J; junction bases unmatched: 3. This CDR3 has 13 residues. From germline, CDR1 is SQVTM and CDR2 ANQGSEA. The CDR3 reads CSVVRESTGELFF. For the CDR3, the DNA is TGCAGCGTTGTGCGGGAGTCCACCGGGGAGCTGTTTTTT.

The CDR3 sequence: CASSSPLMSGADTQYF. In DNA, the CDR3 is TGTGCCAGCAGTTCCCCCCTGATGAGTGGTGCAGATACGCAGTATTTT. The chain employs TRBV27 and TRBJ2-3; D remains unclear. Germline V CDR1 and CDR2: MNHEY, SMNVEV (reference sequence). The V end was cut by 4 bases, the J end by 4 bases, with 18 bases between. CDR3 length equals 16 residues.

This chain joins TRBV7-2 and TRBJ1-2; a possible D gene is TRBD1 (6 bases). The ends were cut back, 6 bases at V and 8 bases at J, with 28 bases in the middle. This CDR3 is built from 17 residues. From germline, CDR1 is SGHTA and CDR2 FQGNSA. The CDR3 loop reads CASSYGPGLAGAGGYTF. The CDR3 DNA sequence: TGTGCCAGCAGTTACGGACCAGGACTGGCGGGGGCGGGAGGCTACACCTTC.

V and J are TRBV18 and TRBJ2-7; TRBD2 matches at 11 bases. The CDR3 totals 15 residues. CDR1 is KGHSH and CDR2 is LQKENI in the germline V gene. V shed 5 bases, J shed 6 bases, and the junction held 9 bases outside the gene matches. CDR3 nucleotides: TGTGCCAGCTCAGGTCTTAGCGGGAGGGCAACCGAGCAGTACTTC. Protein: CASSGLSGRATEQYF. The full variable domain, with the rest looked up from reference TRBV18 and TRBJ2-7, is NAGVMQNPRHLVRRRGQEARLRCSPMKGHSHVYWYRQLPEEGLKFMVYLQKENIIDESGMPKERFSAEFPKEGPSILRIQQVVRGDSAAYFCASSGLSGRATEQYFGPGTRLTVT.

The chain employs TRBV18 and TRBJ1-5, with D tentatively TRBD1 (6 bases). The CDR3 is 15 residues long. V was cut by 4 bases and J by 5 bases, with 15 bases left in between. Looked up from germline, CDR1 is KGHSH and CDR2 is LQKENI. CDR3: CASSLLGGIDQPQHF. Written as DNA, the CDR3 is TGTGCCAGCTCACTTCTAGGGGGTATTGATCAGCCCCAGCATTTT.

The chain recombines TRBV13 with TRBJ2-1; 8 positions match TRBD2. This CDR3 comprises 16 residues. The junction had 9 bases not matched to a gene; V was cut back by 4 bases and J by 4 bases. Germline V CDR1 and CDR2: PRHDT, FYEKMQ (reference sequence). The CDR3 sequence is CASSSATGGSYNEQFF. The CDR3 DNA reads TGTGCCAGCAGCTCCGCCACGGGGGGGTCGTACAATGAGCAGTTCTTC.

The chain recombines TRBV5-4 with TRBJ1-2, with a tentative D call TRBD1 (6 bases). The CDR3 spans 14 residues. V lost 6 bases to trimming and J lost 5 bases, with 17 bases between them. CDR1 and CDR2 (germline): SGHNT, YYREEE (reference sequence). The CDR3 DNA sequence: TGTGCCAGCACCAAGAAGGGGGTCGGGTATGGCTACACCTTC. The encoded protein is CASTKKGVGYGYTF.

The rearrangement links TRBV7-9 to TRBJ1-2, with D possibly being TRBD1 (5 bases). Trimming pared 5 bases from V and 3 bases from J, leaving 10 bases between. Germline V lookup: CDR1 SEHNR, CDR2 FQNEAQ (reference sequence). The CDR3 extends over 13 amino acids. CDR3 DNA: TGTGCCAGCAGCCGTACAGGTGACTATGGCTACACCTTC. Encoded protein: CASSRTGDYGYTF.

CDR3 in DNA: TGTGCCAGCAGCGGGACTAGCGGGGGCCTTCTAAGTTACGAGCAGTACTTC. Protein sequence: CASSGTSGGLLSYEQYF. V gene TRBV5-4 combines with J gene TRBJ2-7; 14 bases match TRBD2. Germline values: CDR1 SGHNT, CDR2 YYREEE (reference sequence). CDR3 size: 17 residues. V gave up 4 bases and J gave up 4 bases; unmatched junction bases: 10.

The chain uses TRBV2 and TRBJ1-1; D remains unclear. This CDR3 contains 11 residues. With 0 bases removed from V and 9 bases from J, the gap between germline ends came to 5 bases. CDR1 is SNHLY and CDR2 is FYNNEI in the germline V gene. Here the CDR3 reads CASSEALKAFF. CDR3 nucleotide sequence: TGTGCCAGCAGTGAAGCCCTAAAAGCTTTCTTT.

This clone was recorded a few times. The CDR3 here is CASSHRTGSEQYF. CDR3 DNA sequence: TGTGCCAGCAGCCACCGGACAGGGTCCGAGCAGTACTTC. The V and J genes are TRBV28 and TRBJ2-7, with TRBD1 matching 8 bases. The V and J ends lost 6 bases and 6 bases, in that order; junction bases with no gene match: 7. Germline V gene lookup returns CDR1 MDHEN and CDR2 SYDVKM. CDR3 length equals 13 residues.

In nucleotides, the CDR3 is TGTGCCAGCAGCTTAATTGGCGGGGGAGGCCACGAGCAGTACTTC. It is translated as CASSLIGGGGHEQYF. The V and J genes are TRBV7-3 and TRBJ2-7; 7 nucleotides match TRBD2. This CDR3 is built from 15 residues. The V and J ends lost 1 base and 5 bases, in that order; junction bases with no gene match: 8. Germline V CDR1 and CDR2: SGHTA, FQGTGA.

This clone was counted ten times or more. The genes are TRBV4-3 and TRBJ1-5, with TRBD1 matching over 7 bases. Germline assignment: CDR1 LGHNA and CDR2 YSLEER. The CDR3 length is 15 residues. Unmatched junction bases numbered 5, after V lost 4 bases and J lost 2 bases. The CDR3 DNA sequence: TGCGCCAGCAGCCGCACAGGGGATGGCAATCAGCCCCAGCATTTT. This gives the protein CASSRTGDGNQPQHF.

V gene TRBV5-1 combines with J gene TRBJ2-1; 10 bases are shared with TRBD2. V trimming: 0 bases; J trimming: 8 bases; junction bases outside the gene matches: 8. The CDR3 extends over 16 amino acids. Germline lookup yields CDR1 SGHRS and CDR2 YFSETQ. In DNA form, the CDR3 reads TGCGCCAGCAGCTTGGATGCTAGCGGGAGTCCCCATGAGCAGTTCTTC. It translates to CASSLDASGSPHEQFF.

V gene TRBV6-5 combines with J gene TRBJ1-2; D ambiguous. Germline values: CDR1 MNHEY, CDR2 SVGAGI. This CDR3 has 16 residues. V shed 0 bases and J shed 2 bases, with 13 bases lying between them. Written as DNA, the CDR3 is TGTGCCAGCAGTTACTCCCTTTCGGGTCTAAACTATGGCTACACCTTC. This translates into CASSYSLSGLNYGYTF.

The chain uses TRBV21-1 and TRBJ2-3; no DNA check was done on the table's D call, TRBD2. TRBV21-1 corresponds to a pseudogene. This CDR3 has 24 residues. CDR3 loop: CASSNELTTSRLSGRGIATDTQYF. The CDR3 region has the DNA TGTGCCAGCAGCAACGAACTAACGACTAGTCGTTTGAGCGGGAGGGGGATCGCCACAGATACGCAGTATTTT.

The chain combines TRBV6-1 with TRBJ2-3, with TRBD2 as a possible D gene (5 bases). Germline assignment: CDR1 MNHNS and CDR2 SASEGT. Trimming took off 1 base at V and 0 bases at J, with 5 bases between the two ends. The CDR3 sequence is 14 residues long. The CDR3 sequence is CASSEGGSTDTQYF. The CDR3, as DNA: TGTGCCAGCAGTGAAGGCGGGAGCACAGATACGCAGTATTTT.

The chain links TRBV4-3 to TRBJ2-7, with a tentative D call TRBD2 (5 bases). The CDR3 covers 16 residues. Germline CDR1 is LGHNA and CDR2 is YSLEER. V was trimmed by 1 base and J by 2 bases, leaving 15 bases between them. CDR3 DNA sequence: TGCGCCAGCAGCCAAGTCGTGTCTTCGGGAACCTACGAGCAGTACTTC. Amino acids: CASSQVVSSGTYEQYF.

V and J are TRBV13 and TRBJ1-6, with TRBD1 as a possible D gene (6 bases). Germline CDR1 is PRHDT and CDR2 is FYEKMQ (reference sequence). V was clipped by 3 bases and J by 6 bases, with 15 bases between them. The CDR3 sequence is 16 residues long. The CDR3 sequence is CASSFREGVGNSPLHF. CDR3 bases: TGTGCCAGCAGCTTCCGGGAGGGGGTGGGTAATTCACCCCTCCACTTT.

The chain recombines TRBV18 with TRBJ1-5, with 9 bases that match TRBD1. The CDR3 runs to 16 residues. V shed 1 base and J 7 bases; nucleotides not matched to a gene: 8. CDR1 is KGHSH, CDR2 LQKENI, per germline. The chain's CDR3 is CASSPQGTGRRQPQHF. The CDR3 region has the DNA TGTGCCAGCTCACCACAGGGGACAGGGAGAAGGCAGCCCCAGCATTTT.

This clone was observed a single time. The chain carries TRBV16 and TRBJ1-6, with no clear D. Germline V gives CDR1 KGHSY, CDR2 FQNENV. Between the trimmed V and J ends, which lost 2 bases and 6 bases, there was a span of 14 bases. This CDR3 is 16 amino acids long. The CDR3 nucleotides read TGTGCCAGCAGCCAACGGGGTATTTTAAGTAATTCACCCCTCCACTTT. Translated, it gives CASSQRGILSNSPLHF.

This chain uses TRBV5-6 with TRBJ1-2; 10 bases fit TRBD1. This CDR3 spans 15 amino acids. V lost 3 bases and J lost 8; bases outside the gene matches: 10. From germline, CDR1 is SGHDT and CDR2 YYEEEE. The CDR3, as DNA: TGTGCCAGCAGCTGGTTTACGGGACAGGGGAGGGGCTACACCTTC. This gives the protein CASSWFTGQGRGYTF.

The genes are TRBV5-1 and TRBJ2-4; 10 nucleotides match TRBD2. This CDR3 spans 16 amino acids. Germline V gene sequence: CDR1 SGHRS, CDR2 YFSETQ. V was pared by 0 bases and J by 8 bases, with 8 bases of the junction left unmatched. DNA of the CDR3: TGCGCCAGCAGCTTGGCCGCTAGCGGGAGAGGGGACATTCAGTACTTC. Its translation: CASSLAASGRGDIQYF. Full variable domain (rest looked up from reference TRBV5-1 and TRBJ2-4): KAGVTQTPRYLIKTRGQQVTLSCSPISGHRSVSWYQQTPGQGLQFLFEYFSETQRNKGNFPGRFSGRQFSNSRSEMNVSTLELGDSALYLCASSLAASGRGDIQYFGAGTRLSVL.

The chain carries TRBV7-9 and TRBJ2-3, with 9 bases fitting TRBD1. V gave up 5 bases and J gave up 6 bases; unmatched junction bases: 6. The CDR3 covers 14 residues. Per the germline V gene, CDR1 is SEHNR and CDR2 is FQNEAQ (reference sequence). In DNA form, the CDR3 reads TGTGCCAGCAGCAAACAGGGGGCGGGTGATACGCAGTATTTT. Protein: CASSKQGAGDTQYF.